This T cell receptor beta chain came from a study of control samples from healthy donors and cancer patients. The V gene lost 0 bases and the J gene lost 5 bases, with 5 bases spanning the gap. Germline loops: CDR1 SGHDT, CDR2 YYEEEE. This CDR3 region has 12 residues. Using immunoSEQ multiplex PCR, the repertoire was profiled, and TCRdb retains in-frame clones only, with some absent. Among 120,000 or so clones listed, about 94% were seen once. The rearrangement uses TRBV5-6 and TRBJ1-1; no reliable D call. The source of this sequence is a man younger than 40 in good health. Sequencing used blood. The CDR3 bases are TGTGCCAGCAGCTTGGGCAGGACTGAAGCTTTCTTT. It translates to CASSLGRTEAFF.